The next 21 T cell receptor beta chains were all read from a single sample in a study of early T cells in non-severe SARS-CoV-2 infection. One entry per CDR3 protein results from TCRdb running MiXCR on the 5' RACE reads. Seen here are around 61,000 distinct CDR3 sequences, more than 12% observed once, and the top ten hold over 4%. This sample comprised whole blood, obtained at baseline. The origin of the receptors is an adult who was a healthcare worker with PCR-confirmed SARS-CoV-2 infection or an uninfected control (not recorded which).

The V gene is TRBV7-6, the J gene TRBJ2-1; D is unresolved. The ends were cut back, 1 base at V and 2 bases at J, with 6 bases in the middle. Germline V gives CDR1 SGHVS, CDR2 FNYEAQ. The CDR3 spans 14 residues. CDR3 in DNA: TGTGCCAGCAGCTTAGGTTGGGCCTACAATGAGCAGTTCTTC. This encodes CASSLGWAYNEQFF. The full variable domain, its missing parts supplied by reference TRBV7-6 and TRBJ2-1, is GAGVSQSPRYKVTKRGQDVALRCDPISGHVSLYWYRQALGQGPEFLTYFNYEAQQDKSGLPNDRFSAERPEGSISTLTIQRTEQRDSAMYRCASSLGWAYNEQFFGPGTRLTVL.

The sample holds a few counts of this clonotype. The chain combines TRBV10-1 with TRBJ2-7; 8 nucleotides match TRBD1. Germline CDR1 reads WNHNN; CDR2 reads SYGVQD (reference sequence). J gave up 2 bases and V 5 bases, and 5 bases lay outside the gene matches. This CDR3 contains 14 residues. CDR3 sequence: CASSKTGGTYEQYF. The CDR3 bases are TGCGCCAGCAGTAAAACAGGGGGAACCTACGAGCAGTACTTC.

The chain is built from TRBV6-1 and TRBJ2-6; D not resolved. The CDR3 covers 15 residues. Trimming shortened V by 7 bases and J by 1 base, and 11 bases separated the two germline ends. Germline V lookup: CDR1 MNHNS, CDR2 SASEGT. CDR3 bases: TGTGCCAGCAAACATGAGGCATCTGGGGCCAACGTCCTGACTTTC. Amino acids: CASKHEASGANVLTF.

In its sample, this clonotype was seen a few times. The CDR3 region has the DNA TGTGCCAGCAACCGCGGGGGACCCTACAATGAGCAGTTCTTC. Its protein is CASNRGGPYNEQFF. This chain uses TRBV12-3 or TRBV12-4 with TRBJ2-1, with 7 bases that match TRBD2. This CDR3 has 14 residues. J was trimmed by 2 bases and V by 7 bases; bases with no gene match: 5.

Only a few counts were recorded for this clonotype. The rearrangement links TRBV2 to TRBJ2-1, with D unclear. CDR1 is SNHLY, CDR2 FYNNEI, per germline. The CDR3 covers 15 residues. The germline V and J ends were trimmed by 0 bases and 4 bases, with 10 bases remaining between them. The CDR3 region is CASSEASVQYNEQFF. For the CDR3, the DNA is TGTGCCAGCAGTGAAGCCTCGGTACAGTACAATGAGCAGTTCTTC.

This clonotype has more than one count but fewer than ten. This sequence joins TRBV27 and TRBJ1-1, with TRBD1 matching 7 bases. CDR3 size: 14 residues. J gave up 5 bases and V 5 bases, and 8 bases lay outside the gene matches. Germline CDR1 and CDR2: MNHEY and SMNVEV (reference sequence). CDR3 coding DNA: TGTGCCAGCAGTGCCTCGACAGGGAAAACTGAAGCTTTCTTT. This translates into CASSASTGKTEAFF.

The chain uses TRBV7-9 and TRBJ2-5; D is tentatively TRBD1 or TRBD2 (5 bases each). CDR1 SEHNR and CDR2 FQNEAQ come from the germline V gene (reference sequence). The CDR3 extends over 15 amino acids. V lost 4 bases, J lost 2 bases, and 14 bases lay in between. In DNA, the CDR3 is TGTGCCAGCAGCTACCGGGACGGGCTTCAAGAGACCCAGTACTTC. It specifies CASSYRDGLQETQYF.

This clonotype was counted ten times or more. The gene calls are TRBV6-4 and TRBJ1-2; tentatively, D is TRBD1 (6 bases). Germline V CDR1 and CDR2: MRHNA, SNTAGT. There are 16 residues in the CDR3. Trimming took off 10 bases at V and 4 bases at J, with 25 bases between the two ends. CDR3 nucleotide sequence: TGTGCCAATAAAAATCCACGGGCCAGGGGCGGCTATGGCTACACCTTC. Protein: CANKNPRARGGYGYTF.

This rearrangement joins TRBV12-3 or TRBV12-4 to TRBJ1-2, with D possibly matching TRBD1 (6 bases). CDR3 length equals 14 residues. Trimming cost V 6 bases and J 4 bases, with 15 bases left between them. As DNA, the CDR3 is TGTGCCAGCAGGGAGGGGGGACTAGGCTATGGCTACACCTTC. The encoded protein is CASREGGLGYGYTF.

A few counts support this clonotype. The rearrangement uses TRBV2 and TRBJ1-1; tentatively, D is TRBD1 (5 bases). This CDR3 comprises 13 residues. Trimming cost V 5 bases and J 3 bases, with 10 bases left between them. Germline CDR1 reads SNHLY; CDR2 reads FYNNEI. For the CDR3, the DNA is TGTGCCAGCAGTAGGGGAGGGGACACTGAAGCTTTCTTT. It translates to CASSRGGDTEAFF.

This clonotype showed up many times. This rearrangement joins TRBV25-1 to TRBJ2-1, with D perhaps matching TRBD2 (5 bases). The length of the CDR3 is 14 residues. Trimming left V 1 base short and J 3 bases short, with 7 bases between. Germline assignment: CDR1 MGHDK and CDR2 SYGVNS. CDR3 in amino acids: CASSESGGYNEQFF. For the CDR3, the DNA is TGTGCCAGCAGTGAATCAGGAGGCTACAATGAGCAGTTCTTC. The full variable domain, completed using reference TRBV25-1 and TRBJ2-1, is EADIYQTPRYLVIGTGKKITLECSQTMGHDKMYWYQQDPGMELHLIHYSYGVNSTEKGDLSSESTVSRIRTEHFPLTLESARPSHTSQYLCASSESGGYNEQFFGPGTRLTVL.

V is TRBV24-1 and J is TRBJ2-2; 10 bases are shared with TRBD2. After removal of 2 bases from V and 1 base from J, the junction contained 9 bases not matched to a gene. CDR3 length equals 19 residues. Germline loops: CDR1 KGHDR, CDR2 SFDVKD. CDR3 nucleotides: TGTGCCACCAGTGATTCGGCTGAGTGGACTAGCGGGAACACCGGGGAGCTGTTTTTT. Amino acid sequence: CATSDSAEWTSGNTGELFF.

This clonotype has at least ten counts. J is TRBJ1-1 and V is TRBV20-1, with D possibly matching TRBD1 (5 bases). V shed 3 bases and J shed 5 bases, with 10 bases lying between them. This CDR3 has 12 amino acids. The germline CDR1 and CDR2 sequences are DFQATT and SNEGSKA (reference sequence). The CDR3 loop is CSASPGLTEAFF. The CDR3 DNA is TGCAGTGCTAGTCCAGGGCTAACTGAAGCTTTCTTT.

CDR3 residues: CASSQEGGKTQYF. CDR3 DNA sequence: TGTGCCAGCAGCCAAGAGGGGGGAAAGACCCAGTACTTC. The J gene is TRBJ2-5, the V gene TRBV3-1; maybe TRBD2 (6 bases). CDR3 length: 13 amino acids. Germline CDR1 LGHDT, CDR2 YNNKEL (reference sequence). V was shortened by 0 bases and J by 6 bases, with 8 bases between the two germline ends.

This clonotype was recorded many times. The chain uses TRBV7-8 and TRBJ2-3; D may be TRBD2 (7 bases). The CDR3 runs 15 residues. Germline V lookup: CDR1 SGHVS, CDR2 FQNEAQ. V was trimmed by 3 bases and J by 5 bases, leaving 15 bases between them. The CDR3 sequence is CASSFGGGVGDTQYF. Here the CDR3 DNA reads TGTGCCAGCAGCTTCGGCGGGGGCGTCGGAGATACGCAGTATTTT.

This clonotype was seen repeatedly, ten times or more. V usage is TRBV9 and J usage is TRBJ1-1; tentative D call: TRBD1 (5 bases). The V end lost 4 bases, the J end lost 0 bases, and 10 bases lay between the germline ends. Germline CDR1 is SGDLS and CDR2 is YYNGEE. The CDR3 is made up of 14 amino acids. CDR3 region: CASSPTGMNTEAFF. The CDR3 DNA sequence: TGTGCCAGCAGCCCTACAGGCATGAACACTGAAGCTTTCTTT.

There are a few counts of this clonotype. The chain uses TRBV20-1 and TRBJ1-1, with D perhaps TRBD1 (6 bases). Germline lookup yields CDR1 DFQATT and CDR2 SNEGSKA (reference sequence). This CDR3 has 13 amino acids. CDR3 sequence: CRVPDRTNTEAFF. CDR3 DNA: TGCAGAGTACCGGACAGAACGAACACTGAAGCTTTCTTT.

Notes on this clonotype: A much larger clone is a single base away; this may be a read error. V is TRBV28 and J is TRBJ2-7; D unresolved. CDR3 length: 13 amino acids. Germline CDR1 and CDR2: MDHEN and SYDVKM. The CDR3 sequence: CASSIRLTYERYF. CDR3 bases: TGTGCCAGCAGTATTCGACTGACCTACGAGCGGTACTTC.

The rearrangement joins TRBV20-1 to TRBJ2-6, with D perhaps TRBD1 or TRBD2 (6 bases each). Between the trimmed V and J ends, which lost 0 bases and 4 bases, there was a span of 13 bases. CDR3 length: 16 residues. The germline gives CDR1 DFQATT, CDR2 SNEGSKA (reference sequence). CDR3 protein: CSARDASGAGANVLTF. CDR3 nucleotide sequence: TGCAGTGCTAGAGATGCTTCGGGGGCCGGGGCCAACGTCCTGACTTTC.

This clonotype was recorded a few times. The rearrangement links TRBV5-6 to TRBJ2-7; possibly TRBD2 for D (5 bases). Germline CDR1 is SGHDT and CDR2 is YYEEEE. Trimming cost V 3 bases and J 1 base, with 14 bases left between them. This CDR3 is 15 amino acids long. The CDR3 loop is CASSSQEDFSYEQYF. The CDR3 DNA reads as TGTGCCAGCAGCTCCCAGGAGGACTTTTCCTACGAGCAGTACTTC.

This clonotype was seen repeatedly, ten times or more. CDR3: CASSYRTDGQNTEAFF. CDR3 coding DNA: TGTGCCAGCAGTTACCGCACGGACGGGCAGAACACTGAAGCTTTCTTT. V gene TRBV6-2 or TRBV6-3 combines with J gene TRBJ1-1; D call uncertain. The CDR3 runs 16 residues. Germline V gene data show CDR1 as MNHEY and CDR2 as SVGEGT. Trimming cost V 2 bases and J 1 base, with 14 bases left between them.